The 5 T cell receptor beta chains below all came from one sample that was sequenced in a study of pediatric ulcerative colitis. Data came from immunoSEQ multiplex PCR; TCRdb stores just in-frame clones and leaves some out. Here the sample spans about 64,000 clones, 86% being singletons. The sample consisted of blood. The receptors shown here come from a boy aged 5-17 years with severe ulcerative colitis.

The table lists this clone with a few counts. The V gene is TRBV10-1, the J gene TRBJ2-7, with D possibly matching TRBD1 (5 bases). The CDR3 is 12 residues long. V gave up 6 bases and J gave up 4 bases, with 10 bases separating them. Germline V lookup: CDR1 WNHNN, CDR2 SYGVQD (reference sequence). CDR3 nucleotides: TGCGCCAGCAGGGAACAGGATTACGAGCAGTACTTC. Amino acids: CASREQDYEQYF.

This clone was seen a single time. This chain links TRBV7-6 with TRBJ2-7; D remains unclear. V was shortened by 2 bases and J by 4 bases, with 12 bases between the two germline ends. This CDR3 has 14 residues. The germline gives CDR1 SGHVS, CDR2 FNYEAQ. The CDR3 loop reads CASSLPAHPYEQYF. The CDR3 bases are TGTGCCAGCAGCTTACCAGCGCACCCGTACGAGCAGTACTTC.

This chain links TRBV6-1 with TRBJ2-7; 9 nucleotides align to TRBD1. With V trimmed by 11 bases and J by 0 bases, 5 bases remained unmatched. The CDR3 has 13 amino acids. Germline V lookup: CDR1 MNHNS, CDR2 SASEGT. CDR3 nucleotide sequence: TGTGCCGGAAGGGACAGGGCCTCCTACGAGCAGTACTTC. Encoded protein: CAGRDRASYEQYF.

The J gene is TRBJ1-1, the V gene TRBV7-6, with D maybe TRBD1 (5 bases). There are 13 residues in the CDR3. Germline CDR1 reads SGHVS; CDR2 reads FNYEAQ. V was cut by 5 bases and J by 1 base, with 8 bases left in between. The CDR3 nucleotides read TGTGCCAGCAGCCTGACAGAGAACACTGAAGCTTTCTTT. This encodes CASSLTENTEAFF.

The chain joins TRBV19 to TRBJ2-1; 10 positions match TRBD2. The V gene's germline CDR1 is LNHDA and CDR2 SQIVND (reference sequence). This CDR3 has 14 residues. V trimming: 5 bases; J trimming: 6 bases; junction bases outside the gene matches: 4. CDR3 nucleotides: TGTGCCAGTAGTGTGGGACTAGCGCTCAATGAGCAGTTCTTC. Translating it yields CASSVGLALNEQFF.